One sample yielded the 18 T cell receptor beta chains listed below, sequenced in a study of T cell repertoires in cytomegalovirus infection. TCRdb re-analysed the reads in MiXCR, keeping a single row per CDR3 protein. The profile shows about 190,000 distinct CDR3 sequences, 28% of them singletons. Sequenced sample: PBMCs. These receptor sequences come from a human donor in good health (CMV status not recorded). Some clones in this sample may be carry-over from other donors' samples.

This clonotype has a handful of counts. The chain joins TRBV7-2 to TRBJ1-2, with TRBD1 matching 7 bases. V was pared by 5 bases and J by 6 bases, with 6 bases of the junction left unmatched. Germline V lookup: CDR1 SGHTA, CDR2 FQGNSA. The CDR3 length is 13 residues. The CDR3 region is CASSLTGNHGYTF. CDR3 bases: TGTGCCAGCAGCCTGACAGGGAACCATGGCTACACCTTC.

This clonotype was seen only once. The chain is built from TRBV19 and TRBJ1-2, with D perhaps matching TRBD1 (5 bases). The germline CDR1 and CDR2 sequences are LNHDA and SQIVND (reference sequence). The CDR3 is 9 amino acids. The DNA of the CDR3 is TGTGCAACGGGACATGGCTACACCTTC. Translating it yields CATGHGYTF.

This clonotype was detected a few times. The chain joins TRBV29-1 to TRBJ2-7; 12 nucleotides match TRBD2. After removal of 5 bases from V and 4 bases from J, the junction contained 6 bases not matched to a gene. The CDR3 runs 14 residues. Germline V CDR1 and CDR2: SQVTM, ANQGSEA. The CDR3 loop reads CSVTLAGGSYEQYF. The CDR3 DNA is TGCAGCGTTACCCTAGCGGGGGGGTCTTACGAGCAGTACTTC.

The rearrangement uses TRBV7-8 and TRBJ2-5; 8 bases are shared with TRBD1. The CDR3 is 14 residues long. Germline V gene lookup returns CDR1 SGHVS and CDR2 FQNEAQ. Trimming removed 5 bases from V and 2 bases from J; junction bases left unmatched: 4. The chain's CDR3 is CASSTGQAQETQYF. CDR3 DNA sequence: TGTGCCAGCAGCACGGGACAGGCTCAAGAGACCCAGTACTTC.

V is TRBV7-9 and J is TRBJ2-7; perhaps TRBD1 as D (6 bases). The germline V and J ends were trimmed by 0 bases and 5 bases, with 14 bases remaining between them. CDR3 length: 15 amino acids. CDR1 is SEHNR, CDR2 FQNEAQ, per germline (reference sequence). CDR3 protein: CASSLALGQSDEQYF. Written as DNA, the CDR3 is TGTGCCAGCAGCTTAGCCTTAGGACAGTCCGACGAGCAGTACTTC.

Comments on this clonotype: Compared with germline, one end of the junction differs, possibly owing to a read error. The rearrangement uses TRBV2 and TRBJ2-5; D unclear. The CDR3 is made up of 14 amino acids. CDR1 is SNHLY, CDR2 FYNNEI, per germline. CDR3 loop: CASSEAVRQGTQYF. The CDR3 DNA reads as TGTGCCAGCAGTGAAGCGGTGCGCCAAGGGACCCAGTACTTC.

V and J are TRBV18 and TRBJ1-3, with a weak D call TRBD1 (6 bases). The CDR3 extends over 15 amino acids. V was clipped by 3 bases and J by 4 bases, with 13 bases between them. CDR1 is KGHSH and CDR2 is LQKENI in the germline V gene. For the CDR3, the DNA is TGTGCCAGCTCACCGTCTGGGACAAGGGGAAACACCATATATTTT. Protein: CASSPSGTRGNTIYF.

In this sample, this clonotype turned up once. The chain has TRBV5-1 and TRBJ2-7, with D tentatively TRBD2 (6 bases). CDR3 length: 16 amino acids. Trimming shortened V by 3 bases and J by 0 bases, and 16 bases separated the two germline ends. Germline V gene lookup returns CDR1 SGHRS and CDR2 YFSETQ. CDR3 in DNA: TGCGCCAGCAGCTCCGGGGGAGGCGGGATCTCCTACGAGCAGTACTTC. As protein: CASSSGGGGISYEQYF.

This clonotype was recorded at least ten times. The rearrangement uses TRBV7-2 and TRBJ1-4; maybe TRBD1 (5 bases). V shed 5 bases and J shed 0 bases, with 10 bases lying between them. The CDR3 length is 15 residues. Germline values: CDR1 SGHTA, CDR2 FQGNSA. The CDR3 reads CASSPGTATNEKLFF. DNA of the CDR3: TGTGCCAGCAGCCCGGGGACGGCAACTAATGAAAAACTGTTTTTT.

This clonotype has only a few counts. CDR3 DNA: TGTGCCAGCAGTTACGCGGAGACTTATTACGAGCAGTACTTC. Protein product: CASSYAETYYEQYF. The J gene is TRBJ2-7, the V gene TRBV6-2 or TRBV6-3; no definite D call. This CDR3 has 14 residues. V lost 2 bases and J 4 bases, leaving 12 bases between the germline ends. Germline V gene lookup returns CDR1 MNHEY and CDR2 SVGEGT.

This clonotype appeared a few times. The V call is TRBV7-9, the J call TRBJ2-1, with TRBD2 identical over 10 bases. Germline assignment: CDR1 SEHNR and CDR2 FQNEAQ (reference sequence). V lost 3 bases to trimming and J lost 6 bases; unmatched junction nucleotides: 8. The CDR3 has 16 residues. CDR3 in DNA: TGTGCCAGCAGCTTCACGAGTAGCGGGGGGCCCAATGAGCAGTTCTTC. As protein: CASSFTSSGGPNEQFF.

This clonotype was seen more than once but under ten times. The CDR3 here is CASSYRDSFQSLEQYF. The DNA of the CDR3 is TGTGCCAGCAGTTACCGGGACAGTTTTCAGTCGCTCGAGCAGTACTTC. This sequence joins TRBV6-5 and TRBJ2-7; TRBD1 agrees at 7 bases. This CDR3 comprises 16 residues. From germline, CDR1 is MNHEY and CDR2 SVGAGI. J gave up 6 bases and V 2 bases, and 13 bases lay outside the gene matches.

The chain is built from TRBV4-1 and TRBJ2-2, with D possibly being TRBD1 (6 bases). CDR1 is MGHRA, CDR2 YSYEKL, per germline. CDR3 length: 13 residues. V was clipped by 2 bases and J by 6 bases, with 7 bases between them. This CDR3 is CASSQQGPGELFF. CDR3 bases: TGCGCCAGCAGCCAACAGGGGCCCGGGGAGCTGTTTTTT.

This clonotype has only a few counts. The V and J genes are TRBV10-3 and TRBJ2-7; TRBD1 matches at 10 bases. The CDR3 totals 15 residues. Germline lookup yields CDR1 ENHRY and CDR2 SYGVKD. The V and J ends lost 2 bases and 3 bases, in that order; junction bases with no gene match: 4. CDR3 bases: TGTGCCATCAGTGAGCCGGGACAGGGGAGCTACGAGCAGTACTTC. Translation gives CAISEPGQGSYEQYF.

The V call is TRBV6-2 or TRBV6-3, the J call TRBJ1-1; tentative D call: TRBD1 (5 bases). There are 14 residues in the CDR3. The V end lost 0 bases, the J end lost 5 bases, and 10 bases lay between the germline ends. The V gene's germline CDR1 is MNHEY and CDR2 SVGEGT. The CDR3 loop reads CASSYSGKGTEAFF. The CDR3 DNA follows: TGTGCCAGCAGTTACTCGGGCAAGGGGACTGAAGCTTTCTTT.

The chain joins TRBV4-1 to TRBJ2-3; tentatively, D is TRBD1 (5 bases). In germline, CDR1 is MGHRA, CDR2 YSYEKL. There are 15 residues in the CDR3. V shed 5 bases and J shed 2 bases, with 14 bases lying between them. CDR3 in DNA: TGCGCCAGCAGCGACATAGACAGCTACACAGATACGCAGTATTTT. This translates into CASSDIDSYTDTQYF.

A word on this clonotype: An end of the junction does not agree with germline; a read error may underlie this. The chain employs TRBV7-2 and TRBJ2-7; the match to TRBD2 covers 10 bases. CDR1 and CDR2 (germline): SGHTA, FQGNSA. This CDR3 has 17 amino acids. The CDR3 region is CASSRASGGYDPCDQDF. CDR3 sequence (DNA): TGTGCCAGCAGCCGCGCTAGCGGGGGTTATGACCCCTGCGATCAGGACTTC.

In nucleotides, the CDR3 is TGTGCCACCAGCAAATCGGCGGACAGCGAAGCTTTCTTT. Its protein product is CATSKSADSEAFF. This chain links TRBV15 with TRBJ1-1; D is possibly TRBD1 (6 bases). This CDR3 is built from 13 residues. In germline, CDR1 is LNHNV, CDR2 YYDKDF (reference sequence). Trimming took 4 bases from V and 8 from J, leaving 14 bases between them.